This TCR beta chain was recovered during a study of response to subunit inactivated influenza vaccine. TCRdb ran MiXCR on the RT-PCR reads and lists one entry per CDR3 protein. This table holds almost 600,000 distinct CDR3 sequences, around 15% found once. The sequence was obtained from a man between 50 and 59 years old who received an inactivated influenza vaccine. Here the sequenced sample was PBMCs from blood, taken 11 to 12 days after vaccination.

CDR3 region: CASSLRGKNSPLHF. The CDR3 bases are TGTGCCAGCAGTTTGCGGGGGAAGAATTCACCCCTCCACTTT. The chain couples TRBV27 to TRBJ1-6; tentative D call: TRBD1 (5 bases). Germline loops: CDR1 MNHEY, CDR2 SMNVEV (reference sequence). The V end was cut by 3 bases, the J end by 7 bases, with 10 bases between. This CDR3 comprises 14 residues.